Sequencing of this T cell receptor (beta chain) was carried out in a study of blood T cell repertoires in COVID-19. CDR1 is MDHEN, CDR2 SYDVKM, per germline. Trimming pared 3 bases from V and 5 bases from J, leaving 10 bases between. This CDR3 region has 13 residues. The assay was immunoSEQ multiplex PCR, and TCRdb's table has in-frame clones only and misses some. Among around 15,000 clones listed, roughly three quarters were seen once. The sequenced material came from peripheral blood. The receptor comes from a man in his 60s with acute or convalescent COVID-19. The V and J genes are TRBV28 and TRBJ1-2; no definite D call. DNA of the CDR3: TGTGCCAGCAGTTTTTATCGTTCGTATGGCTACACCTTC. As protein: CASSFYRSYGYTF.